This T cell receptor beta chain appears in the sequencing data of a study of T cell responses to AZD1222 COVID-19 vaccine. This clone has more than one count but fewer than ten. Its antigen is still unknown. Produced via immunoSEQ multiplex PCR; TCRdb's table is partial and in-frame only. This sample has roughly 140,000 clones, with 70% to 90% found just once. General observations from the study: Clonal diversity was possibly underestimated, and white British individuals and females predominated among donors. The study found Spike-specific TCR breadth and depth rose after two AZD1222 doses.

The J segment lost 1 base and the V segment lost 1 base, leaving 2 bases of the junction unmatched. Germline V gene lookup returns CDR1 KGHDR and CDR2 SFDVKD. CDR3 length equals 16 residues. The sample in question was peripheral blood, obtained on day 0 of AZD1222 vaccination. This receptor was obtained from an adult in good health. This chain links TRBV24-1 with TRBJ2-3; the match to TRBD2 covers 9 bases. Written as DNA, the CDR3 is TGTGCCACCAGTGATTTTCGGACTAGCGGCACAGATACGCAGTATTTT. It encodes CATSDFRTSGTDTQYF.